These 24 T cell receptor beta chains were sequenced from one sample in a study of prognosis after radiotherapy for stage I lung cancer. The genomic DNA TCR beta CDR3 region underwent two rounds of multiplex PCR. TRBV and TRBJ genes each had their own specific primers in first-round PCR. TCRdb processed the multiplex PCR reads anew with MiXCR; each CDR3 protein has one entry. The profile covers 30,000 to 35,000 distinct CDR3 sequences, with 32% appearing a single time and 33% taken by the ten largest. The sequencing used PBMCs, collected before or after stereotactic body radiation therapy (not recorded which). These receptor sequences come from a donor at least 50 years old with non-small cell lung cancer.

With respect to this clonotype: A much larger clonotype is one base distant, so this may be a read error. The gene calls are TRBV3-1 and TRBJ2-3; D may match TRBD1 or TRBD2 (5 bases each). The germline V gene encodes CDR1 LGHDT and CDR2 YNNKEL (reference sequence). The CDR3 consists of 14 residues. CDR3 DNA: TGTGCCAACAGCCTGGGACCTGGCACAGATACGCAGTATTTT. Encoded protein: CANSLGPGTDTQYF.

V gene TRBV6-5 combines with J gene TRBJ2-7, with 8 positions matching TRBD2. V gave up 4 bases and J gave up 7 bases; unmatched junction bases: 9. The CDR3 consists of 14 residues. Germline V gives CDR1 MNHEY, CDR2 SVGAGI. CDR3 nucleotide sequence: TGTGCCAGCAGTTCACACGGGAGGGCAGGAGAGCAGTACTTC. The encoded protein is CASSSHGRAGEQYF.

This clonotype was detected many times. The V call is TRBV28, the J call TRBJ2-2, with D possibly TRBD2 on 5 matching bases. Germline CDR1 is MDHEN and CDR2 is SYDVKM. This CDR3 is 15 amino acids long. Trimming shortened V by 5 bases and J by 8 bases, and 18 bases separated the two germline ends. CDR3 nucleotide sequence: TGTGCCAGCAGTCCCGTAGCGTACCAGTGGGGGGAGCTGTTTTTT. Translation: CASSPVAYQWGELFF.

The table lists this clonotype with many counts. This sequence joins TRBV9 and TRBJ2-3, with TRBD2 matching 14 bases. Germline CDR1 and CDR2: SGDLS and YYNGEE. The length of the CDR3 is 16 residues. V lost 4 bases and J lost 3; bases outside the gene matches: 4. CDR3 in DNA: TGTGCCAGCAGCCCGGGACTAGCGGGAGTAACAGATACGCAGTATTTT. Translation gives CASSPGLAGVTDTQYF.

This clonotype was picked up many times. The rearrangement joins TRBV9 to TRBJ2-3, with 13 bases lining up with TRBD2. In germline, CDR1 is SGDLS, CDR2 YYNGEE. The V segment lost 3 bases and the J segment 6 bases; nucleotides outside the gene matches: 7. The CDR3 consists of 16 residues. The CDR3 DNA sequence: TGTGCCAGCAGCGGTAGAAGGACTAGCGGGAGTGATACGCAGTATTTT. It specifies CASSGRRTSGSDTQYF.

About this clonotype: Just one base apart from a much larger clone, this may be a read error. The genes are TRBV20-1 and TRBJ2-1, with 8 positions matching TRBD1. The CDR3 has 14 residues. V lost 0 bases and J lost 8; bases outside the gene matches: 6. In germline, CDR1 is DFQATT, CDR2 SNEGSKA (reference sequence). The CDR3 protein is CSAREERTGYEQFF. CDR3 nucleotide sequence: TGCAGTGCTAGAGAGGAGAGGACAGGGTATGAGCAGTTCTTC.

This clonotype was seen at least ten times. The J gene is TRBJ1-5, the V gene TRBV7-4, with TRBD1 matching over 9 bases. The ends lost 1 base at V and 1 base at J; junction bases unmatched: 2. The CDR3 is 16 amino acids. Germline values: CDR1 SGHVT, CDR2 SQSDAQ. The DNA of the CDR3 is TGTGCCAGCAGCTTAGGACAGGGGGGGAGCAATCAGCCCCAGCATTTT. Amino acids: CASSLGQGGSNQPQHF. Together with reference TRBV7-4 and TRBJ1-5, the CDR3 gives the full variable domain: GAGVSQSPRYKVAKRGRDVALRCDSISGHVTLYWYRQTLGQGSEVLTYSQSDAQRDKSGRPSGRFSAERPERSVSTLKIQRTEQGDSAVYLCASSLGQGGSNQPQHFGDGTRLSIL.

CDR3 protein: CASSPARWWYEQYF. In nucleotides, the CDR3 is TGTGCCAGCAGCCCTGCCCGGTGGTGGTACGAGCAGTACTTC. This sequence joins TRBV7-6 and TRBJ2-7; unclear D gene. The CDR3 consists of 14 residues. Trimming removed 5 bases from V and 4 bases from J, with 15 bases in between. CDR1 and CDR2 (germline): SGHVS, FNYEAQ.

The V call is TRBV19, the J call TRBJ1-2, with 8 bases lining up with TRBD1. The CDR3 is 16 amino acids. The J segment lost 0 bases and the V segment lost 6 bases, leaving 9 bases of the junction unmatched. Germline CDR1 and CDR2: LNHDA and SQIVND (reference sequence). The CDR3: CASRAGTGGPNYGYTF. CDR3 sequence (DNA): TGTGCCAGTAGAGCCGGGACAGGTGGACCTAACTATGGCTACACCTTC.

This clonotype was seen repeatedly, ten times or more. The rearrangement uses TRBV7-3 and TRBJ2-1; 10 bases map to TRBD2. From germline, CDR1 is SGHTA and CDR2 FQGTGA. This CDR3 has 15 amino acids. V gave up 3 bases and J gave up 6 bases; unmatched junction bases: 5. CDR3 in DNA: TGTGCCAGCAGCTTCTTGACTAGCGGGCTCAATGAGCAGTTCTTC. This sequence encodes CASSFLTSGLNEQFF. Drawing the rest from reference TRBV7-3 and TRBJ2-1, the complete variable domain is GAGVSQTPSNKVTEKGKYVELRCDPISGHTALYWYRQSLGQGPEFLIYFQGTGAADDSGLPNDRFFAVRPEGSVSTLKIQRTERGDSAVYLCASSFLTSGLNEQFFGPGTRLTVL.

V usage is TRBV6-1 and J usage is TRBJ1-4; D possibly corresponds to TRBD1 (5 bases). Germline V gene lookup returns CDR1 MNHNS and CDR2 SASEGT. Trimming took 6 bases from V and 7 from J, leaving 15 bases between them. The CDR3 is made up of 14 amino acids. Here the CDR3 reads CASRMGGRAEKLFF. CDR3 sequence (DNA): TGTGCCAGCAGGATGGGGGGGAGGGCTGAAAAACTGTTTTTT.

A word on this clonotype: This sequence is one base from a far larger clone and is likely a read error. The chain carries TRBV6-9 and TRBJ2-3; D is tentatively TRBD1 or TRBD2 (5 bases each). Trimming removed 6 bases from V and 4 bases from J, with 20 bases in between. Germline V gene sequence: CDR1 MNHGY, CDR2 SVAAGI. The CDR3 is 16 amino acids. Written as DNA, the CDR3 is TGTGCCAGCAGCCAGAATTTTCAGGGAGCCCCAGATACGCAGTATTTT. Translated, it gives CASSQNFQGAPDTQYF.

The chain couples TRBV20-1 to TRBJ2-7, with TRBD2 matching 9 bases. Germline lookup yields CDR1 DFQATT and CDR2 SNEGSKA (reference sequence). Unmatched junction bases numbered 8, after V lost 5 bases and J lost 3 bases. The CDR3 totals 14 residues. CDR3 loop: CSASGLASYYEQYF. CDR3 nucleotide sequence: TGCAGTGCTTCGGGACTAGCTTCCTACTACGAGCAGTACTTC.

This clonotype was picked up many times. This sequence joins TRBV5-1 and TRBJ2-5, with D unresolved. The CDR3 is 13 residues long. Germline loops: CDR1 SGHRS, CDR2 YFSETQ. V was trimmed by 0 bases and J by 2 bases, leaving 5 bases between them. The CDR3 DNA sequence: TGCGCCAGCAGCTTGGGAGCACAAGAGACCCAGTACTTC. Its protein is CASSLGAQETQYF.

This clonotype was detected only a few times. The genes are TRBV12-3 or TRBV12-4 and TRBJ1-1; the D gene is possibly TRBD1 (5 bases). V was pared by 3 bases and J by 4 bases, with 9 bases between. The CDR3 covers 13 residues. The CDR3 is CASSFQGATEAFF. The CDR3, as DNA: TGTGCCAGCAGTTTTCAGGGTGCCACTGAAGCTTTCTTT.

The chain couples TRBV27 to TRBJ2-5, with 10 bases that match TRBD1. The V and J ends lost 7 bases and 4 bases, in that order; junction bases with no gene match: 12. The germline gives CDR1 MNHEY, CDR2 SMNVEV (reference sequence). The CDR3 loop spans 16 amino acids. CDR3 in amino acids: CASIPRTGGSGETQYF. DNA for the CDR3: TGTGCCAGCATCCCCCGGACAGGGGGGAGTGGAGAGACCCAGTACTTC.

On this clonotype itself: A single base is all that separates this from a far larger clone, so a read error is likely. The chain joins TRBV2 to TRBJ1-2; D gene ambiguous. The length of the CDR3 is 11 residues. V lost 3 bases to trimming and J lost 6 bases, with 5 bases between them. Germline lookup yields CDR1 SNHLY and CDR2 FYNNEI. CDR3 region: CASSDGDGYTF. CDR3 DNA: TGTGCCAGCAGTGATGGGGATGGCTACACCTTC. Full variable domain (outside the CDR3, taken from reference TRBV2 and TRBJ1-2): EPEVTQTPSHQVTQMGQEVILRCVPISNHLYFYWYRQILGQKVEFLVSFYNNEISEKSEIFDDQFSVERPDGSNFTLKIRSTKLEDSAMYFCASSDGDGYTFGSGTRLTVV.

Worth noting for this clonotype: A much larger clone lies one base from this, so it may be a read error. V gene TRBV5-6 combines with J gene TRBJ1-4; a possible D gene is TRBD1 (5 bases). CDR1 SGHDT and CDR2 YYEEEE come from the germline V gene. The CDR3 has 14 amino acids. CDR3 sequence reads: CSSSLGGFVGKLFF. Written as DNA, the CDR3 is TGTTCCAGCAGCTTGGGGGGTTTCGTCGGAAAACTGTTTTTT.

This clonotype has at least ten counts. DNA of the CDR3: TGCAGTGCTGTTTTTCAGGGAGACAATCAGCCCCAGCATTTT. Encoded protein: CSAVFQGDNQPQHF. The chain has TRBV20-1 and TRBJ1-5; D is perhaps TRBD1 (5 bases). Trimming removed 5 bases from V and 3 bases from J, with 14 bases in between. This CDR3 is built from 14 residues. Germline V CDR1 and CDR2: DFQATT, SNEGSKA (reference sequence).

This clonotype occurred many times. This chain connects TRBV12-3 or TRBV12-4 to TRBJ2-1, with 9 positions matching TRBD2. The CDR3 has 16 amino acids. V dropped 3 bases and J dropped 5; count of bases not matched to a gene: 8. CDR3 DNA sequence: TGTGCCAGCAGTTTGGGTGGCGGGAGGGCTGACAATGAGCAGTTCTTC. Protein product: CASSLGGGRADNEQFF.

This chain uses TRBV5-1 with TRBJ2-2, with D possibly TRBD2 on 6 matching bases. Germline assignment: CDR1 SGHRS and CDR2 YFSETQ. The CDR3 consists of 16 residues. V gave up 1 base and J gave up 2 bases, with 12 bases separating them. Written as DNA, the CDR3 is TGCGCCAGCAGCTTGTTGGCGGGATATAACACCGGGGAGCTGTTTTTT. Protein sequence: CASSLLAGYNTGELFF.

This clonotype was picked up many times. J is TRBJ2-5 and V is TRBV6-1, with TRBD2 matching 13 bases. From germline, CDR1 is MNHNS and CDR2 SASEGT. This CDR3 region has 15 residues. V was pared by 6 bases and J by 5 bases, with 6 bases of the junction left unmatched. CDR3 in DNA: TGTGCCAGCAGCGGGACTAGCGGGATATCGGAGACCCAGTACTTC. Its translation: CASSGTSGISETQYF.

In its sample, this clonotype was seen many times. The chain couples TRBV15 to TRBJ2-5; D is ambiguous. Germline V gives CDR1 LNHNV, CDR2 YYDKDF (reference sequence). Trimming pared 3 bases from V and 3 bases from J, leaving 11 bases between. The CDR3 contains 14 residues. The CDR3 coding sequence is TGTGCCACCAGCAGCTCTCTACCGGAAGAGACCCAGTACTTC. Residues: CATSSSLPEETQYF.

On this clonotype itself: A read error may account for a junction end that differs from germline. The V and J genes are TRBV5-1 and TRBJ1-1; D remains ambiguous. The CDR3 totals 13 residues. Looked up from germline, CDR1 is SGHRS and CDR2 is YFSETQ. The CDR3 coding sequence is TGTGCCAGCAGCTCTTTCTTGAACACTGAAGCTTTCTTT. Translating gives CASSSFLNTEAFF.